This passage covers 8 T cell receptor beta chains from one sample sequenced in a study of response to subunit inactivated influenza vaccine. One entry per CDR3 protein results from TCRdb running MiXCR on the RT-PCR reads. The table lists about 650,000 distinct CDR3 sequences, 15% to 19% of them singletons. The specimen comprised PBMCs from blood, sampled roughly 12 days after vaccination. The receptors stem from a man aged 45 to 65 who received an inactivated influenza vaccine.

This clonotype was counted only a few times. This chain connects TRBV12-3 or TRBV12-4 to TRBJ2-3, with D tentatively TRBD2 (7 bases). This CDR3 spans 18 amino acids. V was trimmed by 5 bases and J by 1 base, leaving 22 bases between them. CDR3 DNA: TGTGCCAGCAGTCCGGCCCTGGGGGGGGCAAGGGGCACAGATACGCAGTATTTT. This codes for CASSPALGGARGTDTQYF.

This clonotype was observed a few times. The V call is TRBV11-2, the J call TRBJ2-7; D may match TRBD1 or TRBD2 (5 bases each). Trimming stripped 2 bases from V and 2 bases from J, with 16 bases between. The length of the CDR3 is 16 residues. Germline V gene sequence: CDR1 SGHAT, CDR2 FQNNGV. Here the CDR3 reads CASSLLRDPNAYEQYF. As DNA, the CDR3 is TGTGCCAGCAGCTTATTACGGGACCCGAATGCCTACGAGCAGTACTTC.

The rearrangement links TRBV2 to TRBJ2-7; 11 bases align to TRBD1. Per the germline V gene, CDR1 is SNHLY and CDR2 is FYNNEI. CDR3 length equals 14 residues. Trimming at V came to 5 bases and at J to 6 bases, leaving 6 bases not matched to a gene. The CDR3 DNA reads as TGTGCCAGCAGTAGGCGGACAGGGGGCCTCGAGCAGTACTTC. Protein product: CASSRRTGGLEQYF.

The chain uses TRBV4-2 and TRBJ1-6; no definite D call. The CDR3 contains 14 residues. V shed 0 bases and J shed 9 bases, with 9 bases lying between them. Germline CDR1 and CDR2: LGHNA and YNFKEQ. The CDR3 is CASSQDPEFSPLHF. CDR3 DNA sequence: TGTGCCAGCAGCCAAGATCCGGAATTTTCACCCCTCCACTTT.

The chain uses TRBV12-3 or TRBV12-4 and TRBJ1-4; 10 bases are a match to TRBD1. The V segment lost 6 bases and the J segment 7 bases; nucleotides outside the gene matches: 5. The CDR3 is 14 residues long. The CDR3 nucleotides are TGTGCCAGCAGACGGGGACAGGGGCCTGAAAAACTGTTTTTT. This encodes CASRRGQGPEKLFF.

The chain is built from TRBV20-1 and TRBJ1-2; weak D call: TRBD1 (5 bases). Germline V lookup: CDR1 DFQATT, CDR2 SNEGSKA (reference sequence). The CDR3 runs 12 residues. Trimming shortened V by 7 bases and J by 5 bases, and 14 bases separated the two germline ends. The chain's CDR3 is CSVSRGRYGYTF. DNA for the CDR3: TGCAGTGTCAGCCGGGGCCGGTATGGCTACACCTTC.

Only a few counts were recorded for this clonotype. V usage is TRBV4-1 and J usage is TRBJ2-1; TRBD2 matches 12 bases. There are 15 residues in the CDR3. The junction had 4 bases not matched to a gene; V was cut back by 6 bases and J by 4 bases. The germline V gene encodes CDR1 MGHRA and CDR2 YSYEKL. The CDR3 DNA reads TGCGCCAGCAGTCGGACTAGCGGGGTTTACAATGAGCAGTTCTTC. It specifies CASSRTSGVYNEQFF.

The chain joins TRBV7-9 to TRBJ1-3; D possibly corresponds to TRBD1 (5 bases). The V end lost 3 bases, the J end lost 4 bases, and 16 bases lay between the germline ends. This CDR3 region has 16 residues. Germline V lookup: CDR1 SEHNR, CDR2 FQNEAQ (reference sequence). CDR3: CASSFGTFLGGNTIYF. In nucleotides, the CDR3 is TGTGCCAGCAGCTTCGGGACGTTCCTCGGGGGAAACACCATATATTTT.